This is a list of T cell receptor beta chains from one sample in a study of CD8 T cells in ankylosing spondylitis. TCRdb reanalysed the 5' RACE reads using MiXCR and keeps one entry per CDR3 protein. The sample comprises about 180,000 distinct CDR3 sequences, approximately 9.9% of which are singletons, and about 15% rests with the top ten. The sequencing input was blood, either unsorted or a sorted T cell fraction (not recorded which). The source is a female donor with ankylosing spondylitis or in good health (not recorded which). The CDR3 runs from the conserved cysteine through the conserved F or W. Fields, in order: V gene, D gene, J gene, CDR3 length, clone size, CDR3 DNA, CDR3 protein. D genes are given only for firm matches. The listing skips clone size in some rows; elsewhere it reads once, few, many or a size class.

v_gene: TRBV6-2/TRBV6-3
d_gene: TRBD2
j_gene: TRBJ2-5
len: 15
abundance: -
CDR3nt: TGTGCCAGCAGCTGGCCGACTAGCGGGAAGGAGACCCAGTACTTC
CDR3aa: CASSWPTSGKETQYF

v_gene: TRBV24-1
d_gene: -
j_gene: TRBJ2-7
len: 12
abundance: few
CDR3nt: TGTGCCACCAGGGGAGGTCCCTACGAGCAGTACTTC
CDR3aa: CATRGGPYEQYF

v_gene: TRBV4-3
d_gene: TRBD1
j_gene: TRBJ2-4
len: 18
abundance: few
CDR3nt: TGCGCCAGCAGCCAAGATATTGGCAGTGTAGGGACAGGACCTATTCAGTACTTC
CDR3aa: CASSQDIGSVGTGPIQYF

v_gene: TRBV20-1
d_gene: -
j_gene: TRBJ2-4
len: 14
abundance: -
CDR3nt: TGCAGTGCTAGTCTCCCCGGAGGGGGAAACATTCAGTACTTC
CDR3aa: CSASLPGGGNIQYF

v_gene: TRBV9
d_gene: -
j_gene: TRBJ2-4
len: 13
abundance: many
CDR3nt: TGTGCCAGCGGTGAGGGCGGAGGAAACATTCAGTACTTC
CDR3aa: CASGEGGGNIQYF

v_gene: TRBV28
d_gene: TRBD1
j_gene: TRBJ1-2
len: 14
abundance: -
CDR3nt: TGTGCCAGCAGGGGACAGGGGATTTTCTACGGCTACACCTTC
CDR3aa: CASRGQGIFYGYTF

v_gene: TRBV10-3
d_gene: TRBD2
j_gene: TRBJ2-1
len: 16
abundance: few
CDR3nt: TGTGCCATCAGTGTAGGGCTAGCGGCCCAGTACAATGAGCAGTTCTTC
CDR3aa: CAISVGLAAQYNEQFF

v_gene: TRBV9
d_gene: TRBD2
j_gene: TRBJ2-2
len: 15
abundance: -
CDR3nt: TGTGCCAGCAGCACCAGCGGGGTGAACACCGGGGAGCTGTTTTTT
CDR3aa: CASSTSGVNTGELFF

v_gene: TRBV11-2
d_gene: -
j_gene: TRBJ2-2
len: 13
abundance: -
CDR3nt: TGTGCCCATGGTGACAGCCGAACCGGGGAGCTGTTTTTT
CDR3aa: CAHGDSRTGELFF

v_gene: TRBV4-1
d_gene: -
j_gene: TRBJ2-6
len: 16
abundance: many
CDR3nt: TGCGCCAGCAGCCAAGATCGATCCTCTGGGGCCAACGTCCTGACTTTC
CDR3aa: CASSQDRSSGANVLTF

v_gene: TRBV7-9
d_gene: -
j_gene: TRBJ1-1
len: 13
abundance: many
CDR3nt: TGTGCCAGCAGCTCCCCCAGGTATACTGAAGCTTTCTTT
CDR3aa: CASSSPRYTEAFF

v_gene: TRBV27
d_gene: -
j_gene: TRBJ2-7
len: 13
abundance: -
CDR3nt: TGTGCCAGCAGTTCTAGGGGTTCCTACGAGCAGTACTTC
CDR3aa: CASSSRGSYEQYF

v_gene: TRBV12-3/TRBV12-4
d_gene: -
j_gene: TRBJ2-3
len: 13
abundance: many
CDR3nt: TGTGCCAGCAGTTTCCCATCCACAGATACGCAGTATTTT
CDR3aa: CASSFPSTDTQYF

v_gene: TRBV12-3/TRBV12-4
d_gene: TRBD2
j_gene: TRBJ2-7
len: 14
abundance: many
CDR3nt: TGTGCCAGCAGTCCGCAGACTAGCGACTACGAGCAGTACTTC
CDR3aa: CASSPQTSDYEQYF

v_gene: TRBV4-2
d_gene: TRBD2
j_gene: TRBJ2-4
len: 18
abundance: many
CDR3nt: TGTGCCAGCAGCCAAGATGTTGTAGCGGGAGGTTCCCAAAGCATTCAGTACTTC
CDR3aa: CASSQDVVAGGSQSIQYF

v_gene: TRBV7-9
d_gene: -
j_gene: TRBJ1-1
len: 14
abundance: many
CDR3nt: TGTGCCAGCAGCCTCCCAGGGATAGGCACTGAAGCTTTCTTT
CDR3aa: CASSLPGIGTEAFF

v_gene: TRBV4-1
d_gene: TRBD2
j_gene: TRBJ2-1
len: 16
abundance: -
CDR3nt: TGCGCCAGCAGCCACCTCGAGGGACTAGCGGTTAATGAGCAGTTCTTC
CDR3aa: CASSHLEGLAVNEQFF

v_gene: TRBV5-1
d_gene: TRBD1
j_gene: TRBJ1-1
len: 14
abundance: many
CDR3nt: TGCGCCAGCAGCTCAGGGGGATCGAGCACTGAAGCTTTCTTT
CDR3aa: CASSSGGSSTEAFF

v_gene: TRBV27
d_gene: -
j_gene: TRBJ2-1
len: 11
abundance: many
CDR3nt: TGCGCCAGCAGCTTGTACAATGAGCAGTTCTTC
CDR3aa: CASSLYNEQFF

v_gene: TRBV6-2/TRBV6-3
d_gene: TRBD1
j_gene: TRBJ1-1
len: 20
abundance: few
CDR3nt: TGTGCCAGCAGTTACCTGTCCCCCTCGTTACAGGGGGCCAGGAGCACTGAAGCTTTCTTT
CDR3aa: CASSYLSPSLQGARSTEAFF

v_gene: TRBV12-3/TRBV12-4
d_gene: -
j_gene: TRBJ2-1
len: 15
abundance: few
CDR3nt: TGTGCCAGCAGTTTAGTCAGGGGAGCGGACAATGAGCAGTTCTTC
CDR3aa: CASSLVRGADNEQFF

v_gene: TRBV11-2
d_gene: -
j_gene: TRBJ2-7
len: 16
abundance: few
CDR3nt: TGTGCCAGCAGCTTAGAGGGGGGAGTTAACTCCTACGAGCAGTACTTC
CDR3aa: CASSLEGGVNSYEQYF

v_gene: TRBV20-1
d_gene: -
j_gene: TRBJ2-1
len: 14
abundance: few
CDR3nt: TGCAGTGCTAGAAATGTTTCTTCCTACAATGAGCAGTTCTTC
CDR3aa: CSARNVSSYNEQFF

v_gene: TRBV7-6
d_gene: -
j_gene: TRBJ1-1
len: 16
abundance: -
CDR3nt: TGTGCCAGCAGCTTAGCCCCGGGAAGTTGGAGCACTGAAGCTTTCTTT
CDR3aa: CASSLAPGSWSTEAFF

v_gene: TRBV4-1
d_gene: -
j_gene: TRBJ2-6
len: 15
abundance: -
CDR3nt: TGCGCCAGCAGCCAACAGGGCTCTGGGGCCAACGTCCTGACTTTC
CDR3aa: CASSQQGSGANVLTF

v_gene: TRBV12-3/TRBV12-4
d_gene: -
j_gene: TRBJ1-2
len: 13
abundance: few
CDR3nt: TGTGCCAGCGCAGACGGGCGGTCCTATGGCTACACCTTC
CDR3aa: CASADGRSYGYTF

v_gene: TRBV6-2/TRBV6-3
d_gene: TRBD2
j_gene: TRBJ2-1
len: 14
abundance: few
CDR3nt: TGTGCCAGCAGCCCCGGACTAGCTACTGGTGAGCAGTTCTTC
CDR3aa: CASSPGLATGEQFF

v_gene: TRBV5-6
d_gene: -
j_gene: TRBJ2-5
len: 17
abundance: -
CDR3nt: TGTGCCAGCAGCTGGGGATTCAAGTCCCCTGCCCAAGAGACCCAGTACTTC
CDR3aa: CASSWGFKSPAQETQYF

v_gene: TRBV28
d_gene: -
j_gene: TRBJ2-7
len: 15
abundance: -
CDR3nt: TGTGCCAGCAGCCCGGGACACGGAACCCTCTACGAGCAGTACTTC
CDR3aa: CASSPGHGTLYEQYF

v_gene: TRBV18
d_gene: -
j_gene: TRBJ2-3
len: 12
abundance: -
CDR3nt: TGTGCCAGCTCACCACTAGAGGATACGCAGTATTTT
CDR3aa: CASSPLEDTQYF

v_gene: TRBV27
d_gene: -
j_gene: TRBJ1-1
len: 15
abundance: few
CDR3nt: TGTGCCAGCAGTTTTGGAGGGCGGCGGAACACTGAAGCTTTCTTT
CDR3aa: CASSFGGRRNTEAFF

v_gene: TRBV2
d_gene: -
j_gene: TRBJ1-1
len: 12
abundance: few
CDR3nt: TGTGGCACCCCTGGGGGGAACACTGAAGCTTTCTTT
CDR3aa: CGTPGGNTEAFF

v_gene: TRBV28
d_gene: -
j_gene: TRBJ2-7
len: 16
abundance: many
CDR3nt: TGTGCCAGCAGTTTCCCGTCGGGACACGGGTCCTACGAGCAGTACTTC
CDR3aa: CASSFPSGHGSYEQYF

v_gene: TRBV27
d_gene: TRBD1
j_gene: TRBJ1-1
len: 15
abundance: -
CDR3nt: TGTGCCAGCAGGGAGACAGGGGGACCGAACACTGAAGCTTTCTTT
CDR3aa: CASRETGGPNTEAFF

v_gene: TRBV6-5
d_gene: -
j_gene: TRBJ2-7
len: 12
abundance: few
CDR3nt: TGTGCCAGCAGTCAGGACCAGAGGGGGCAGTACTTC
CDR3aa: CASSQDQRGQYF